This TCR beta chain was identified during a study of T cells in Graves' hyperthyroidism and ophthalmopathy. Study information: Staff took peripheral blood when the initial diagnosis was made, before any treatment began. General study points: Blood also carried most thyroid clonotypes expanded above 0.001. Ophthalmopathy was distinguished from stable hyperthyroidism by 13 V-J signatures.

The TCR beta CDR3 regions underwent amplification using RNA transcripts as the source. The TCR CDR3 first-round RT-PCR relied on the HTBI primer set. TCRdb reprocessed the multiplex PCR reads via MiXCR and lists one record per CDR3 protein. The table has about 640,000 distinct CDR3 sequences, about 14% seen once. The germline V gene has CDR1 SEHNR and CDR2 FQNEAQ (reference sequence). V lost 3 bases and J lost 0, with 19 bases in between. This CDR3 contains 18 residues. This clonotype was seen at least ten times. What it recognizes is unknown. Fresh peripheral blood, about 9.3 ml, yielded the PBMCs. The TCR sequence derives from a woman aged 50 to 65 with Graves' ophthalmopathy. The rearrangement joins TRBV7-9 to TRBJ2-3; possibly TRBD2 for D (6 bases). Sequenced input: blood. The CDR3 sequence is CASSFGSRSGHSTDTQYF. DNA for the CDR3: TGTGCCAGCAGCTTTGGGTCGCGCAGCGGGCATAGCACAGATACGCAGTATTTT. The full variable domain, with the rest looked up from reference TRBV7-9 and TRBJ2-3, is DTGVSQNPRHKITKRGQNVTFRCDPISEHNRLYWYRQTLGQGPEFLTYFQNEAQLEKSRLLSDRFSAERPKGSFSTLEIQRTEQGDSAMYLCASSFGSRSGHSTDTQYFGPGTRLTVL.